The 23 T cell receptor beta chains below come from one sample, sequenced in a study of shared clonotypes between healthy human individuals. Clones were read by immunoSEQ multiplex PCR, and TCRdb kept only the in-frame ones, dropping some. The top ten hold 10% to 15% of the sample, which has 490,000 or so clones, about three quarters seen once. The sample was PBMCs. The receptors were sampled from a woman between 40 and 50 years old in good health. Some clones in this sample may be carry-over from other donors' samples.

The CDR3 protein is CASTQLSLLNYGYTF. DNA for the CDR3: TGTGCCAGCACACAGCTAAGCCTCCTTAACTATGGCTACACCTTC. This chain joins TRBV28 and TRBJ1-2; D not certain. Trimming cost V 7 bases and J 1 base, with 16 bases left between them. CDR1 is MDHEN and CDR2 is SYDVKM in the germline V gene. The CDR3 has 15 amino acids.

This clone showed up just a few times. J is TRBJ1-1 and V is TRBV28; D might be TRBD1 (5 bases). CDR1 and CDR2 (germline): MDHEN, SYDVKM. Trimming pared 6 bases from V and 1 base from J, leaving 15 bases between. The CDR3 is 15 residues long. The CDR3, as DNA: TGTGCCAGCAGCCTCATGGGGGGGGAGAACACTGAAGCTTTCTTT. Protein product: CASSLMGGENTEAFF.

The chain couples TRBV11-2 to TRBJ2-7; the match to TRBD1 covers 7 bases. V gave up 6 bases and J gave up 3 bases; unmatched junction bases: 11. The CDR3 runs to 15 residues. Germline V gene sequence: CDR1 SGHAT, CDR2 FQNNGV. The CDR3 bases are TGTGCCAGCAGTTCCTTCACTACAGGGGACTACGAGCAGTACTTC. Protein sequence: CASSSFTTGDYEQYF.

V gene TRBV9 combines with J gene TRBJ2-3, with D possibly being TRBD2 (5 bases). The CDR3 spans 12 residues. In germline, CDR1 is SGDLS, CDR2 YYNGEE. V shed 2 bases and J shed 4 bases, with 5 bases lying between them. CDR3 loop: CASSVRADTQYF. CDR3 coding DNA: TGTGCCAGCAGCGTGCGGGCAGATACGCAGTATTTT.

This chain uses TRBV29-1 with TRBJ2-3; TRBD2 aligns across 7 bases. J lost 8 bases, V lost 4 bases, and 6 bases had no gene match. The CDR3 consists of 12 residues. Germline lookup yields CDR1 SQVTM and CDR2 ANQGSEA. In nucleotides, the CDR3 is TGCAGCGTTGTCGGAGGGGAGGGTACGCAGTATTTT. Encoded protein: CSVVGGEGTQYF.

V is TRBV11-2 and J is TRBJ1-1; D unresolved. Germline V gene data show CDR1 as SGHAT and CDR2 as FQNNGV. The CDR3 consists of 13 residues. V dropped 8 bases and J dropped 1 base, with 11 bases sitting between them. CDR3 amino acids: CASAAGPNTEAFF. Written as DNA, the CDR3 is TGTGCCAGCGCCGCGGGTCCGAACACTGAAGCTTTCTTT. The whole variable domain, filled in from reference TRBV11-2 and TRBJ1-1, reads EAGVAQSPRYKIIEKRQSVAFWCNPISGHATLYWYQQILGQGPKLLIQFQNNGVVDDSQLPKDRFSAERLKGVDSTLKIQPAKLEDSAVYLCASAAGPNTEAFFGQGTRLTVV.

This sequence joins TRBV4-3 and TRBJ2-2; perhaps D is TRBD1 or TRBD2 (5 bases each). CDR3 size: 15 residues. Trimming cost V 6 bases and J 0 bases, with 11 bases left between them. The germline CDR1 and CDR2 sequences are LGHNA and YSLEER. The CDR3 DNA reads as TGCGCCAGCAGTGAAGGGACGGCGAACACCGGGGAGCTGTTTTTT. Its protein product is CASSEGTANTGELFF.

The chain carries TRBV19 and TRBJ2-2; D uncertain. Trimming stripped 5 bases from V and 5 bases from J, with 9 bases between. This CDR3 has 13 residues. In germline, CDR1 is LNHDA, CDR2 SQIVND (reference sequence). DNA for the CDR3: TGTGCCAGTAGTCTGGTGACTACCGGGGAGCTGTTTTTT. Its protein is CASSLVTTGELFF.

The chain has TRBV6-6 and TRBJ1-5; D possibly corresponds to TRBD1 (6 bases). The CDR3 has 15 residues. In germline, CDR1 is MNHNY, CDR2 SVGAGI (reference sequence). V dropped 0 bases and J dropped 7 bases, with 13 bases sitting between them. The CDR3: CASSYSGRGGQPQHF. The CDR3, as DNA: TGTGCCAGCAGTTACTCAGGCAGGGGTGGCCAGCCCCAGCATTTT.

This rearrangement joins TRBV27 to TRBJ1-1, with a possible D match to TRBD1 (6 bases). CDR1 is MNHEY, CDR2 SMNVEV, per germline (reference sequence). Trimming left V 4 bases short and J 5 bases short, with 17 bases between. The CDR3 totals 15 residues. The DNA for the CDR3 is TGTGCCAGCAGTTCACTCACAGGGTCTCGGACTGAAGCTTTCTTT. Its protein is CASSSLTGSRTEAFF.

The CDR3 DNA follows: TGTGCCAGTGTCTTAGCGGGAGGGACCGGGGAGCTGTTTTTT. Translating gives CASVLAGGTGELFF. The rearrangement joins TRBV19 to TRBJ2-2; 11 bases match TRBD2. V was clipped by 8 bases and J by 5 bases; unmatched bases: 4. Germline CDR1 and CDR2: LNHDA and SQIVND (reference sequence). This CDR3 has 14 amino acids.

Details on this clone: Other DNA sequences in this specimen translate into the identical CDR3. This chain joins TRBV2 and TRBJ2-1; the D gene is possibly TRBD2 (5 bases). CDR3 length: 12 amino acids. Between the trimmed V and J ends, which lost 4 bases and 6 bases, there was a span of 7 bases. In germline, CDR1 is SNHLY, CDR2 FYNNEI. CDR3 protein: CASSVRGNEQFF. CDR3 bases: TGTGCCAGCAGTGTCCGGGGCAATGAGCAGTTCTTC.

Only a few counts were recorded for this clone. The sample holds other DNA sequences that translate to the same CDR3. V usage is TRBV28 and J usage is TRBJ1-1; D not resolved. There are 12 residues in the CDR3. CDR1 and CDR2 from the germline V gene are MDHEN and SYDVKM. Trimming removed 6 bases at V and 1 base at J, with 6 bases between. CDR3 bases: TGTGCCAGCAGAGGAGGGAACACTGAAGCTTTCTTT. This encodes CASRGGNTEAFF.

This clone was observed a few times. The chain links TRBV25-1 to TRBJ2-2, with TRBD2 identical over 10 bases. The CDR3 extends over 14 amino acids. CDR1 and CDR2 (germline): MGHDK, SYGVNS. V was clipped by 5 bases and J by 3 bases; unmatched bases: 0. The CDR3 here is CASSSGRDTGELFF. CDR3 nucleotides: TGTGCCAGCAGTAGCGGGAGGGACACCGGGGAGCTGTTTTTT.

The CDR3 here is CASSPVGYDGPEAFF. CDR3 DNA: TGTGCCAGCAGCCCCGTCGGGTACGACGGCCCTGAAGCTTTCTTT. The chain joins TRBV7-2 to TRBJ1-1, with D hard to call. V lost 5 bases, J lost 6 bases, and 19 bases lay in between. This CDR3 contains 15 residues. Germline CDR1 and CDR2: SGHTA and FQGNSA. Complete variable domain (other parts from reference TRBV7-2 and TRBJ1-1): GAGVSQSPSNKVTEKGKDVELRCDPISGHTALYWYRQSLGQGLEFLIYFQGNSAPDKSGLPSDRFSAERTGGSVSTLTIQRTQQEDSAVYLCASSPVGYDGPEAFFGQGTRLTVV.

The chain employs TRBV5-1 and TRBJ2-2; D is perhaps TRBD2 (5 bases). Germline CDR1 is SGHRS and CDR2 is YFSETQ. Trimming took off 6 bases at V and 4 bases at J, with 16 bases between the two ends. There are 15 residues in the CDR3. CDR3 region: CASTDLPGSTGELFF. CDR3 DNA sequence: TGCGCCAGCACCGATCTTCCGGGATCCACCGGGGAGCTGTTTTTT.

The chain links TRBV25-1 to TRBJ2-7; D call uncertain. Germline V lookup: CDR1 MGHDK, CDR2 SYGVNS. V was shortened by 4 bases and J by 2 bases, with 12 bases between the two germline ends. This CDR3 has 14 amino acids. CDR3 bases: TGTGCCAGCAGTGGGTCAGGAGCCCCCTACGAGCAGTACTTC. It specifies CASSGSGAPYEQYF.

This clone was observed once. The chain couples TRBV29-1 to TRBJ1-5; possible D gene TRBD1, 5 bases. Trimming cost V 7 bases and J 5 bases, with 15 bases left between them. The CDR3 loop spans 13 amino acids. The germline V gene encodes CDR1 SQVTM and CDR2 ANQGSEA. CDR3 in amino acids: CSGSGGLHQPQHF. The CDR3, as DNA: TGCAGCGGTTCTGGGGGACTCCATCAGCCCCAGCATTTT.

This chain connects TRBV5-5 to TRBJ1-3; 9 nucleotides match TRBD1. The CDR3 runs 17 residues. V lost 4 bases and J lost 5; bases outside the gene matches: 13. Germline CDR1 is SGHKS and CDR2 is YYEKEE (reference sequence). The CDR3 sequence is CASSRTVDRGPRNTIYF. In DNA, the CDR3 is TGTGCCAGCAGCCGAACCGTGGACAGGGGACCCCGAAACACCATATATTTT.

V usage is TRBV7-9 and J usage is TRBJ2-2, with D perhaps TRBD1 or TRBD2 (6 bases each). V was trimmed by 2 bases and J by 6 bases, leaving 19 bases between them. Germline values: CDR1 SEHNR, CDR2 FQNEAQ (reference sequence). CDR3 length equals 17 residues. For the CDR3, the DNA is TGTGCCAGCAGCTTAAGAGGGTACGGGGGCGAGGCCGGGGAGCTGTTTTTT. Translation gives CASSLRGYGGEAGELFF.

On this clone itself: This is likely an artifact of a read error, given a far larger clone one base away. The chain recombines TRBV6-4 with TRBJ2-2; 7 bases are shared with TRBD2. This CDR3 spans 16 amino acids. V trimming: 7 bases; J trimming: 4 bases; junction bases outside the gene matches: 12. Germline V gene data show CDR1 as MRHNA and CDR2 as SNTAGT. For the CDR3, the DNA is TGTGCCAGCAACCAAGGGGCGGGAGCGGGCACCGGGGAGCTGTTTTTT. Amino acids: CASNQGAGAGTGELFF.

Only one count was recorded for this clone. The J gene is TRBJ2-7, the V gene TRBV10-1; TRBD1 agrees at 8 bases. The V gene's germline CDR1 is WNHNN and CDR2 SYGVQD (reference sequence). Trimming cost V 6 bases and J 2 bases; bases outside gene matches: 3. The CDR3 has 13 residues. The CDR3 reads CASSLDRAYEQYF. CDR3 nucleotides: TGCGCCAGCAGCCTGGACAGGGCCTACGAGCAGTACTTC.

The V call is TRBV2, the J call TRBJ1-3; weak D call: TRBD1 (6 bases). The germline gives CDR1 SNHLY, CDR2 FYNNEI. There are 13 residues in the CDR3. V was cut by 6 bases and J by 8 bases, with 14 bases left in between. CDR3 protein: CASSTQGGDTIYF. The CDR3 region has the DNA TGTGCCAGCAGCACACAGGGCGGTGACACCATATATTTT.